This T cell receptor (beta chain) was sequenced in a study of early T cells in non-severe SARS-CoV-2 infection. Study-level information: The sequenced material was bulk RNA from unsorted whole blood, and its chains were unpaired.

CDR1 is SGHAT and CDR2 is FQNNGV in the germline V gene. Losses at the gene ends were 2 bases for V and 4 bases for J; bases not matched to a gene: 12. The CDR3 length is 17 residues. As part of library construction, unique molecular identifiers were attached to individual cDNA molecules. TCRdb analysed the 5' RACE reads with MiXCR anew, one entry per CDR3 protein. This sample has around 35,000 distinct CDR3 sequences, with around 5.7% found just once. This clonotype was found many times. Sequencing was performed on whole blood. This chain uses TRBV11-2 with TRBJ1-1; 8 bases are shared with TRBD1. The TCR originated in an adult who was a healthcare worker with PCR-confirmed SARS-CoV-2 infection or an uninfected control (not recorded which). The CDR3 reads CASSLPDRAVRITEAFF. CDR3 DNA sequence: TGTGCCAGCAGCTTACCGGACAGGGCGGTAAGGATCACTGAAGCTTTCTTT.